The text below deals with one T cell receptor beta chain. Its antigen specificity is not known. Nothing much larger sits one base from this clone, and base qualities are not available. Germline trimming amounts to 2 bases on V and 8 bases on J, with 5 as the count of junction bases outside the gene matches. The CDR3 goes from the cysteine to the phenylalanine over 15 residues. The retained sequence is limited to the CDR3, 45 bases, with the frame set at the first base. The germline V gene sets CDR1 to MNHNS and CDR2 to SASEGT. This sample was included in a study of cytomegalovirus exposure and HLA in healthy donors (TCRdb year 2017). Regarding the complete study: An earlier analysis of under 600 of the donors reported 276 Gb of sequence data and 117 million unique TCR beta sequences from about 200 million T cells. About 310 gigabases of sequencing data and approximately 80 million unique TCR sequences were included in an early release covering several hundred HLA-typed donors. Of the approximately 400 genotyped donors, about 80% fell in the genetic ancestry cluster associated with self-reported Caucasian donors. The study aimed to test whether signatures of past pathogen exposure could be identified by cataloging public T cell receptors. The study profiled the T cell repertoires of 666 subjects by immunosequencing and related them to cytomegalovirus serostatus. Along with the roughly 670-subject first cohort, a separate validation cohort of over 90 different subjects was used. High-throughput TCR immunosequencing, statistical association of individual TCRs with disease status, and machine learning were combined to predict cytomegalovirus infection status. To study patterns of TCR occurrence, a later analysis re-analyzed previously published TCR beta repertoires from 666 donors and added high-resolution HLA genotyping. Rather than drawing on any new phenotypic data, the later analysis identified candidate immune exposures from TCR beta sequences and the way those sequences occurred across donors. An earlier analysis of several hundred of the donors applied high-throughput TCR beta sequencing to assess whether each TCR beta V gene segment acted as functional or pseudogenic. Donor age, sex, ethnicity and CMV serostatus were collected together with the repertoire data. A later genetic analysis used genome-wide SNP genotypes for about 65% of the roughly 700 donors, treating that subset as a discovery cohort. All discovery cohort repertoires had been generated using a single sequencing platform. HLA typing covered class I and class II loci at four-digit resolution. Typing coverage differed by locus: A, B, C, DRB1 and DQB1 were typed in roughly 629-630 donors, DQA1 in 500 to 550, DPA1 in roughly 590, and DPB1 in 400 to 490. A few DR-DQ haplotypes were treated as single units for association and clustering because of strong linkage in the cohort. Among approximately 370 genotyped donors of the cohort, an average of approximately 200,000 unique TCR beta nucleotide sequences was sequenced per donor, of which about 19% were non-productive.

Overall study outcomes, separate from this receptor: According to a later genetic analysis, donors in an Asian-associated ancestry cluster had fewer N-insertions in productive TCRs than the approximately 650-donor mean. Because some donors lacked HLA typing at each locus, the association tests relied only on the typed subset. A further reported finding was that TCR beta sequences accurately predicted the HLA-A and HLA-B alleles for most subjects in the first cohort. A later analysis associated 16,951 TCR beta sequences with specific HLA alleles at a false discovery rate of 0.05. This cohort had only TCR beta chains sequenced, and the lack of alpha or paired-chain data limited which features could be detected. The authors suggested that the approach could potentially be generalized to other disease states and immunological phenotypes. The only immune exposure information available for the cohort was CMV serostatus. The presence/absence analyses assumed that sequencing depth was roughly uniform across donors, and that assumption may not be true. In a later analysis, several top co-occurrence clusters were reported to appear linked to parvovirus B19, influenza, CMV and Epstein-Barr virus. In the study, about 150 TCR beta chains were listed as associated with cytomegalovirus. In a later analysis, the rate of TCR association differed among HLA loci, with DRB1 alleles having the most associated TCRs and HLA-C alleles having the fewest. Assigning TCR associations to individual alleles was difficult when HLA alleles, especially DR and DQ, strongly co-occurred. The earlier analysis of some 560 of the donors excluded 15 to 20 rarely observed V segments, including chromosome 9 orphons, because counts were too low. In a later genetic analysis, a missense DCLRE1C variant was associated with V-gene and J-gene trimming of TCR beta chains, and the association was replicated in an independent cohort. Linkage disequilibrium might explain the correlated functional status among segregating V segments, but an unknown experimental factor could not be ruled out. In a later analysis, HLA-associated TCR beta chains were found to be more clonally expanded and to have lower generation probabilities than equally common non-associated chains. While some public TCRs were present in many individuals, most TCR sequences turned up only very rarely across donors. A few of the identified cytomegalovirus-associated TCR beta chains were confirmed in vitro to be specific for cytomegalovirus antigens. Broadly in line with IMGT annotations, most TCR beta V segments showed up in productive rearrangements about 87% or about 30% of the time in an earlier analysis of around 600 of the donors. Some IMGT-functional V segments, including TRBV6-2 and TRBV6-3, could not be told apart with the 87-base-pair reads, so those segments were excluded. The classifier was reported to diagnose cytomegalovirus status with high specificity and sensitivity in both the original cohort and the validation cohort. The sequencing pipeline was judged likely to have produced a cluster of highly shared sequence variants as a technical artifact. A later analysis found that most CMV-associated TCR beta chains appeared HLA-restricted, with HLA associations seemingly driven largely by CMV exposure.

The library was built by means of the immunoSEQ multiplex PCR assay. A mixture of 60 forward primers for TCR Vbeta segments and 13 reverse primers for TCR Jbeta segments was used in the multiplex PCR. A multiplex PCR assay on genomic DNA amplified the CDR3 region of rearranged TCR beta genes. The Illumina HiSeq System was used to sequence the amplified TCR beta libraries as 87-base-pair reads. The paper's data handling went like this. In a later analysis, some 80 million unique TCR beta chains were counted across the approximately 640 repertoires, and roughly 11 million of these chains were shared by at least two donors. Raw reads were error-corrected and collapsed into unique sequences with a nearest-neighbor algorithm that merged closely related sequences to remove PCR and sequencing errors. Alignment of CDR3 sequences to IMGT reference sequences was used to assign V, D and J gene segments. For a sequence to be retained, a match of at least six nucleotides to both a V gene segment and a J gene segment was required. Rearrangements were called productive when the CDR3 lacked stop codons and stayed in frame with V and J; all others were non-productive. CDR3 was defined according to IMGT convention as the region running from the second conserved V-encoded cysteine to the conserved J-encoded phenylalanine. The earlier analysis of some 600 of the donors excluded sequences that lacked an unambiguous match to a single V gene segment. In an earlier analysis of about 590 of the donors, a V segment was called functional when productive rearrangements were above 56.7%, and segregating when the standard deviation between donors exceeded 5%. To diagnose cytomegalovirus status from the catalog of TCR beta chain sequences, a statistical classification framework was built. In a later analysis, V and J genes were assigned by comparing TCR nucleotide sequences against IMGT/GENE-DB human TR gene sequences. In a later analysis, CDR3 sequences and most-parsimonious VDJ recombination scenarios were assigned using the TCRdist pipeline. In a later analysis, every TCR beta chain was defined by the combination of its CDR3 amino acid sequence and its V-gene family, and reads without a unique V-gene family were dropped. As a way to deal with suspected cross-contamination and a sequencing artifact, a later analysis dropped approximately 590 nucleotide sequences that were highly shared and had low generation probability. A later analysis calculated a clonal expansion index for each public chain from normalized within-repertoire ranks of inferred template counts. In a later analysis, generation probabilities were computed using a VDJ recombination model fitted to out-of-frame rearrangements, and the results were checked against IGoR. A later analysis scored TCR-TCR, TCR-HLA and TCR-CMV co-occurrence with hypergeometric tests, applying a repertoire-size bias correction to TCR pairs. In a later analysis, false discovery rates were estimated by permuting HLA or CMV assignments 20 times. In a later analysis, co-occurring TCRs were grouped using DBSCAN, with TCRdist sequence similarity added in when clustering inside HLA-allele-positive subsets. Repertoires with fewer than 30,000 or more than 120,000 public chains, plus five repertoires with anomalous nucleotide sharing, were excluded from co-occurrence clustering. TCRdb mirrors the immuneACCESS table, restricted to in-frame sequences. Some clones are absent from its copies; in checked studies, under half trace to an unresolved V gene, and the reason for the others is unknown. V, J and clone size derive from that table, while D and trimming were established from the DNA sequence. The sample data list 150,000 to 200,000 clones, and 82% of these were observed just once. The ten largest clones take up over 0.85% of the sample.

In total, 630 or so healthy bone marrow donors made up the cohort. At the time of sampling, every cohort member was nominally healthy, though immune exposures that went unrecorded were likely present. The donor tested CMV seropositive and was one of the 289 seropositive cohort members. A peripheral blood sample was provided by each donor, and peripheral blood mononuclear cells were used for TCR beta sequencing. Genomic DNA extraction from the blood cell samples was performed with the Qiagen DNeasy Blood Extraction Kit. This sequence uses TRBV6-1 and TRBJ2-3; 12 bases in the junction line up with TRBD1. Sequenced material: PBMCs. This TCR was recovered from a girl aged 2-10 years in good health and CMV-seropositive. The CDR3 region reads CASSERDRGQATQYF. The nucleotide sequence reads as follows: TGTGCCAGCAGTGAAAGGGACAGGGGGCAAGCTACGCAGTATTTT.